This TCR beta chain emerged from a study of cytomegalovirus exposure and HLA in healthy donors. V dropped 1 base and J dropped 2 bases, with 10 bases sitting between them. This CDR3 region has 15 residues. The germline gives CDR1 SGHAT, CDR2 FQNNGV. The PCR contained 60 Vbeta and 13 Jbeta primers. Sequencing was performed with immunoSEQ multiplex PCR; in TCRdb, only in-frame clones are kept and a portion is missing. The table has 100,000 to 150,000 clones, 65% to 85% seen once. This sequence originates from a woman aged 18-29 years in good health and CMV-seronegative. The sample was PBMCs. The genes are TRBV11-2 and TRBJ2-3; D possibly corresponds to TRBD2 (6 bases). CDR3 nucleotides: TGTGCCAGCAGCTTAGCGGGGAGGTTCACAGATACGCAGTATTTT. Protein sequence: CASSLAGRFTDTQYF.